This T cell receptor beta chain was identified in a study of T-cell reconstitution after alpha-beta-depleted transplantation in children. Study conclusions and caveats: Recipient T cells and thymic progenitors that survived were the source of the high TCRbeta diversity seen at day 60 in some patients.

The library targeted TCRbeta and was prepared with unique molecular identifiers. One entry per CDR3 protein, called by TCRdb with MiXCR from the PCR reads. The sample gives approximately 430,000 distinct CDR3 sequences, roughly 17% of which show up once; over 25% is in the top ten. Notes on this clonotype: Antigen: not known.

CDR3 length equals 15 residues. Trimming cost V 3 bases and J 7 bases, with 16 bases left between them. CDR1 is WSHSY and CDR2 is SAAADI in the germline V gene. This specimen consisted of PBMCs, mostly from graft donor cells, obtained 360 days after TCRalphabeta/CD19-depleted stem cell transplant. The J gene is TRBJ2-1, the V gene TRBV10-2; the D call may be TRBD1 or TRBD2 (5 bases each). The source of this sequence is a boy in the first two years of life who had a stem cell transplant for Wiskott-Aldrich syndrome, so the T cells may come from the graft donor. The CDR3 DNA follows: TGCGCCAGCAGTGATTTTGGGGGAACCTCGAATGAGCAGTTCTTC. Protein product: CASSDFGGTSNEQFF.